Sequencing of this TCR beta chain was carried out in a study of cytomegalovirus exposure and HLA in healthy donors. Overall study results and limits: As was reported, the classifier diagnosed cytomegalovirus status with high specificity and sensitivity. In vitro assays verified that a few CMV-associated chains recognized CMV antigens specifically. The study recorded around 160 TCR beta chains that were cytomegalovirus-associated.

Concerning this clone: As yet, its antigen is unknown.

Germline V lookup: CDR1 LGHNA, CDR2 YSLEER. The CDR3 has 12 amino acids. V was clipped by 3 bases and J by 8 bases, with 8 bases between them. TCRdb's table, derived via immunoSEQ multiplex PCR, lists solely in-frame clones and lacks some. The sample holds 180,000 or so clones; around nine tenths are singletons and the top ten take 7.2%. The donors formed part of the roughly 120-subject validation cohort, distinct from the roughly 670-subject first cohort. This chain joins TRBV4-3 and TRBJ1-3; D remains unclear. The clonotype comes from a man aged 25-45 years in good health and CMV-seropositive. Source material: PBMCs. The CDR3: CASSHSKDTIYF. The CDR3, as DNA: TGCGCCAGCAGCCACTCTAAGGACACCATATATTTT.